This TCR beta chain was observed in a study of T cells expressing NK-cell markers. Germline V gives CDR1 LGHNA, CDR2 YNFKEQ. This CDR3 contains 13 residues. In generating TCR beta cDNA, 5'RACE template switching with UMIs was used. TCRdb reprocessed the 5' RACE reads and reports one entry per CDR3 protein, with no DNA. Its clone listing holds a few hundred thousand distinct CDR3 sequences. V usage is TRBV4-2 and J usage is TRBJ2-1; as DNA is missing, the TRBD2 call by TCRdb cannot be tested. The receptor comes from a man aged 18 to 30 in good health. The material sequenced was blood T cells: a sorted CD56 or NKG2C T cell subset, CD4+ or CD8+ T cells, or bulk PBMC T cells (not recorded which). The CDR3 sequence is CASSQNRDLGQFF.